These 4 T cell receptor beta chains came from one sample sequenced in a study of cytomegalovirus exposure and HLA in healthy donors. Both 60 Vbeta primers and 13 Jbeta primers went into the PCR. Method: immunoSEQ multiplex PCR; TCRdb's copy keeps in-frame clones and lacks some. The table lists about 89,000 clones, more than 70% of them singletons. The specimen sequenced was PBMCs. The origin of the receptors is a man aged 25-45 years in good health and CMV-seronegative.

The chain uses TRBV11-2 and TRBJ2-2, with TRBD1 as a possible D gene (5 bases). The CDR3 runs 12 residues. With 1 base removed from V and 13 bases from J, the gap between germline ends came to 10 bases. Germline-derived CDR1 and CDR2 are SGHAT and FQNNGV. The CDR3 sequence: CASSLGQGGLFF. As DNA, the CDR3 is TGTGCCAGCAGCTTAGGGCAGGGTGGGCTGTTTTTT.

The V gene is TRBV19, the J gene TRBJ2-1; TRBD1 might be the D (5 bases). The V and J ends lost 6 bases and 7 bases respectively, with 16 bases between them. The CDR3 runs to 14 residues. Germline V gene lookup returns CDR1 LNHDA and CDR2 SQIVND (reference sequence). The CDR3 loop is CASRGPKTGNEQFF. The CDR3 DNA reads TGTGCCAGTAGGGGGCCTAAGACCGGGAATGAGCAGTTCTTC.

The chain recombines TRBV25-1 with TRBJ1-2; 8 bases map to TRBD1. The germline V gene has CDR1 MGHDK and CDR2 SYGVNS. This CDR3 has 14 amino acids. J gave up 3 bases and V 6 bases, and 6 bases lay outside the gene matches. The CDR3 loop is CASRPTGVDYGYTF. CDR3 coding DNA: TGTGCCAGCAGACCGACAGGGGTAGACTATGGCTACACCTTC.

As to this clone: The junction shows a germline mismatch at one end, possibly a read error. The chain links TRBV7-9 to TRBJ2-7; possibly TRBD1 for D (5 bases). This CDR3 spans 15 amino acids. Germline lookup yields CDR1 SEHNR and CDR2 FQNEAQ (reference sequence). CDR3 amino acids: CSSSLVSGRVGEQYF. In DNA, the CDR3 is TGTTCCAGCAGCTTAGTTTCGGGCAGGGTAGGCGAGCAGTACTTC. Looking up the rest from reference TRBV7-9 and TRBJ2-7 gives the full variable domain: DTGVSQNPRHKITKRGQNVTFRCDPISEHNRLYWYRQTLGQGPEFLTYFQNEAQLEKSRLLSDRFSAERPKGSFSTLEIQRTEQGDSAMYLCSSSLVSGRVGEQYFGPGTRLTVT.